This T cell receptor (beta chain) was obtained from a study of a mutant IDH1 vaccine in newly diagnosed glioma. Study-wide context: Previous treatment comprised radiotherapy, temozolomide, or both, mostly both. Study conclusions and caveats: There seemed to be no relation between pseudoprogression and changes in top peripheral T cell clonotypes.

With 5 bases removed from V and 0 bases from J, the gap between germline ends came to 11 bases. This CDR3 is 15 amino acids long. Germline assignment: CDR1 SEHNR and CDR2 FQNEAQ (reference sequence). Repertoires were generated with immunoSEQ multiplex PCR, while TCRdb's copy carries only in-frame clones and drops some. The sample includes tens of thousands of clones, roughly 80% of them seen just once. Worth noting for this clone: The antigen remains unidentified.

Documented time point: baseline, week 1 (first vaccination visit). Regarding treatment: pre-vaccination baseline after standard-of-care therapy. The TCR comes from a woman in her 40s with glioma. The chain couples TRBV7-9 to TRBJ1-3; D is unresolved. The sample here was PBMCs, taken from a glioma patient treated with radiotherapy, temozolomide or both. The CDR3 protein is CASSTVGYSGNTIYF. The CDR3 DNA reads TGTGCCAGCAGCACCGTGGGGTACTCTGGAAACACCATATATTTT.